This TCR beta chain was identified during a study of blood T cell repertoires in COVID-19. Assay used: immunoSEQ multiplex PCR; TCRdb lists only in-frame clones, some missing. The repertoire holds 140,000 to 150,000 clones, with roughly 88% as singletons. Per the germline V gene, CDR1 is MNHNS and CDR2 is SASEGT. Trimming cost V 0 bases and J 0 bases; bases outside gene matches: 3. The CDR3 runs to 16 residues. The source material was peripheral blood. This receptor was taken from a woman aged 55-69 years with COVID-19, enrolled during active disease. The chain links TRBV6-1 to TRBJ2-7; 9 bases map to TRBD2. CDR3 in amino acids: CASSEAAAGGSYEQYF. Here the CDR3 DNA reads TGTGCCAGCAGTGAAGCCGCAGCGGGGGGCTCCTACGAGCAGTACTTC.